A single sample gave rise to the 17 T cell receptor beta chains below, sequenced in a study of blood T cell repertoires in COVID-19. This table comes from immunoSEQ multiplex PCR, and its TCRdb copy is limited to in-frame clones, with some not included. The data show 200,000 to 250,000 clones, about 81% seen once. Sequences were obtained from peripheral blood. Receptors were obtained from an elderly woman with COVID-19, enrolled during active disease.

Only a few counts were recorded for this clone. The J gene is TRBJ1-1, the V gene TRBV19; the D gene is possibly TRBD1 (6 bases). The CDR3 sequence is 14 residues long. V gave up 7 bases and J gave up 1 base, with 13 bases separating them. Germline CDR1 and CDR2: LNHDA and SQIVND (reference sequence). The CDR3 here is CASKSGTRNTEAFF. The CDR3 DNA reads TGTGCCAGTAAATCCGGGACAAGGAACACTGAAGCTTTCTTT.

The chain joins TRBV19 to TRBJ2-1, with TRBD2 matching 10 bases. V lost 7 bases, J lost 9 bases, and 6 bases stayed unmatched. CDR1 and CDR2 (germline): LNHDA, SQIVND (reference sequence). CDR3 length: 13 amino acids. The CDR3, as DNA: TGTGCCAGTAAACCTAGCGGGGGATTTGAGCAGTTCTTC. It specifies CASKPSGGFEQFF.

This chain links TRBV24-1 with TRBJ1-1; 10 bases map to TRBD1. V lost 6 bases, J lost 4 bases, and 7 bases stayed unmatched. CDR1 and CDR2 (germline): KGHDR, SFDVKD. This CDR3 has 15 residues. In DNA, the CDR3 is TGTGCCACCAGTTCGAGGACAGGGGGTAGCACTGAAGCTTTCTTT. Its translation is CATSSRTGGSTEAFF.

The genes are TRBV4-1 and TRBJ1-2; no clear D gene. This CDR3 spans 11 amino acids. Germline V lookup: CDR1 MGHRA, CDR2 YSYEKL. V was clipped by 1 base and J by 9 bases, with 6 bases between them. CDR3 sequence: CASSQGYSYTF. CDR3 nucleotide sequence: TGCGCCAGCAGCCAAGGTTACAGCTACACCTTC.

The chain employs TRBV3-1 (or the pseudogene TRBV3-2) and TRBJ1-5; 8 bases map to TRBD1. CDR1 is LGHDT and CDR2 is YNNKEL in the germline V gene (reference sequence). The V gene end was trimmed by 3 bases and the J gene end by 1 base; junction bases not matched to a gene: 2. This CDR3 is built from 15 residues. DNA for the CDR3: TGTGCCAGCAGCCAGGGGACAGGAAGCAATCAGCCCCAGCATTTT. Amino acids: CASSQGTGSNQPQHF.

Here the CDR3 reads CASSVDRTSYEQYF. The CDR3 DNA reads as TGTGCCAGTAGTGTCGACAGAACCTCCTACGAGCAGTACTTC. J is TRBJ2-7 and V is TRBV19, with a weak D call TRBD1 (5 bases). This CDR3 has 14 residues. Trimming pared 5 bases from V and 0 bases from J, leaving 11 bases between. Germline V gene sequence: CDR1 LNHDA, CDR2 SQIVND (reference sequence).

The chain employs TRBV7-2 and TRBJ1-1; D remains unclear. This CDR3 spans 14 amino acids. Germline V gives CDR1 SGHTA, CDR2 FQGNSA. The V and J ends lost 0 bases and 10 bases respectively, with 15 bases between them. CDR3 amino acids: CASSLATAPMVAFF. The CDR3 coding sequence is TGTGCCAGCAGCTTAGCCACAGCACCCATGGTAGCTTTCTTT. The entire variable domain, with the rest obtained from reference TRBV7-2 and TRBJ1-1, is as follows: GAGVSQSPSNKVTEKGKDVELRCDPISGHTALYWYRQSLGQGLEFLIYFQGNSAPDKSGLPSDRFSAERTGGSVSTLTIQRTQQEDSAVYLCASSLATAPMVAFFGQGTRLTVV.

V gene TRBV5-1 combines with J gene TRBJ2-2; tentative D call: TRBD1 (6 bases). Trimming removed 9 bases from V and 4 bases from J, with 13 bases in between. The CDR3 contains 13 residues. Germline assignment: CDR1 SGHRS and CDR2 YFSETQ. CDR3 amino acids: CATTGQLTGELFF. The DNA for the CDR3 is TGCGCCACCACCGGACAGCTCACCGGGGAGCTGTTTTTT.

The CDR3, as DNA: TGTGCCAGCAGTTTAAAGCCTAGCGGTACGAACACCGGGGAGCTGTTTTTT. Protein product: CASSLKPSGTNTGELFF. V usage is TRBV27 and J usage is TRBJ2-2; 7 bases align to TRBD2. V shed 2 bases and J 0 bases; nucleotides not matched to a gene: 6. The CDR3 is 17 amino acids. Germline CDR1 MNHEY, CDR2 SMNVEV (reference sequence).

The V gene is TRBV2, the J gene TRBJ1-4; D not certain. The germline gives CDR1 SNHLY, CDR2 FYNNEI. This CDR3 has 11 residues. V lost 3 bases and J lost 14, with 10 bases in between. CDR3 amino acids: CASSDGTSLFF. The DNA of the CDR3 is TGTGCCAGCAGTGATGGCACATCCCTGTTTTTT.

This clone was counted once. The J gene is TRBJ2-3, the V gene TRBV5-1, with D possibly matching TRBD2 (6 bases). Between the trimmed V and J ends, which lost 6 bases and 6 bases, there was a span of 17 bases. This CDR3 has 14 amino acids. Germline CDR1 reads SGHRS; CDR2 reads YFSETQ. This CDR3 is CASKLAQYEDTQYF. CDR3 DNA sequence: TGCGCCAGCAAACTAGCCCAATACGAGGATACGCAGTATTTT.

V usage is TRBV12-5 and J usage is TRBJ2-5, with 13 bases that match TRBD2. J was trimmed by 2 bases and V by 1 base; bases with no gene match: 1. The CDR3 is 16 residues long. CDR1 is LGHNT and CDR2 is FRNRAP in the germline V gene. CDR3 sequence reads: CASGLGLAGGQETQYF. DNA for the CDR3: TGTGCTAGTGGTTTGGGACTAGCGGGGGGTCAAGAGACCCAGTACTTC.

The rearrangement uses TRBV30 and TRBJ1-2; D unclear. Trimming removed 1 base from V and 7 bases from J, with 10 bases in between. This CDR3 has 12 residues. Per germline, CDR1 GTSNPN and CDR2 SVGIG (reference sequence). The CDR3 DNA reads as TGTGCCTGGAGTGAAACAGTCGGTGGCTACACCTTC. Amino acids: CAWSETVGGYTF. The full variable domain, completed using reference TRBV30 and TRBJ1-2, is SQTIHQWPATLVQPVGSPLSLECTVEGTSNPNLYWYRQAAGRGLQLLFYSVGIGQISSEVPQNLSASRPQDRQFILSSKKLLLSDSGFYLCAWSETVGGYTFGSGTRLTVV.

V and J are TRBV19 and TRBJ2-7; D may be TRBD2 (5 bases). Trimming cost V 6 bases and J 4 bases, with 13 bases left between them. The CDR3 is 13 amino acids. Germline values: CDR1 LNHDA, CDR2 SQIVND (reference sequence). CDR3 DNA: TGTGCCAGTAGCCAAGCGAGCGGTTACGAGCAGTACTTC. This codes for CASSQASGYEQYF. The full variable domain, with the rest looked up from reference TRBV19 and TRBJ2-7, is DGGITQSPKYLFRKEGQNVTLSCEQNLNHDAMYWYRQDPGQGLRLIYYSQIVNDFQKGDIAEGYSVSREKKESFPLTVTSAQKNPTAFYLCASSQASGYEQYFGPGTRLTVT.

The chain joins TRBV18 to TRBJ2-7, with D tentatively TRBD1 (6 bases). Germline CDR1 reads KGHSH; CDR2 reads LQKENI. V was pared by 2 bases and J by 2 bases, with 10 bases between. CDR3 size: 14 residues. The CDR3 DNA reads as TGTGCCAGCTCACCAACAGGGCGACCCTACGAGCAGTACTTC. This translates into CASSPTGRPYEQYF. Combining the CDR3 with reference TRBV18 and TRBJ2-7 gives the whole variable domain NAGVMQNPRHLVRRRGQEARLRCSPMKGHSHVYWYRQLPEEGLKFMVYLQKENIIDESGMPKERFSAEFPKEGPSILRIQQVVRGDSAAYFCASSPTGRPYEQYFGPGTRLTVT.

As regards this clone: The sample contains more than one DNA sequence encoding this CDR3. This chain joins TRBV5-1 and TRBJ2-1, with 12 bases aligning to TRBD2. V was clipped by 4 bases and J by 4 bases; unmatched bases: 6. CDR3 length: 16 amino acids. Germline V CDR1 and CDR2: SGHRS, YFSETQ. CDR3 protein: CASSLGLAGFYNEQFF. CDR3 DNA sequence: TGCGCCAGCAGCCTAGGACTAGCGGGGTTTTACAATGAGCAGTTCTTC.

V is TRBV10-1 and J is TRBJ1-4, with D possibly TRBD1 on 5 matching bases. CDR3 length: 14 residues. The V end lost 4 bases, the J end lost 7 bases, and 13 bases lay between the germline ends. Germline V gene sequence: CDR1 WNHNN, CDR2 SYGVQD (reference sequence). CDR3 residues: CASSAGRAGEKLFF. The CDR3 DNA sequence: TGCGCCAGCAGTGCAGGCAGGGCTGGTGAAAAACTGTTTTTT.